A selection of T cell receptor beta chains follows, all from one sample in a study of neoadjuvant anti-PD-1 for oral cavity cancer. Using immunoSEQ multiplex PCR, the repertoire was profiled, and TCRdb retains in-frame clones only, with some absent. This table has over 80,000 clones, more than 80% appearing once. The sequencing here drew on PBMCs, taken before nivolumab (anti-PD-1) treatment. These receptors all stem from a person aged 35-80 years with oral cavity squamous cell carcinoma. Each CDR3 is given with its conserved first and last residue. Each record gives: CDR3 length, V gene, clone size, D gene, J gene, CDR3 DNA, CDR3 protein. D genes are given only for firm matches. Expanded clones get a size class; other rows say once, few or many, or leave the size out.

14	TRBV7-8	NA	NA	TRBJ2-5	TGTGCCAGCAGCTTAGCGCGTTGGGGAGAGACCCAGTACTTC	CASSLARWGETQYF
10	TRBV20-1	NA	NA	TRBJ1-1	TGCAGTGCCAAGGGTATTGAAGCTTTCTTT	CSAKGIEAFF
16	TRBV5-5	few	TRBD1	TRBJ1-1	TGTGCCAGCAGCTGGGGGACAGGTCGAGCGAACACTGAAGCTTTCTTT	CASSWGTGRANTEAFF
15	TRBV2	NA	TRBD1	TRBJ2-2	TGTGCCAGCAGTCCGGACAGGATTAACACCGGGGAGCTGTTTTTT	CASSPDRINTGELFF
11	TRBV29-1	NA	NA	TRBJ1-1	TGCAGCGTTCAGGAAAACACTGAAGCTTTCTTT	CSVQENTEAFF
15	TRBV6-1	NA	NA	TRBJ1-2	TGTGCCAGCAGCGGACATGGGGGTTTGGACTATGGCTACACCTTC	CASSGHGGLDYGYTF
13	TRBV10-3	NA	NA	TRBJ1-2	TGTGCCATCAGTGACGCCCGAAGCTATGGCTACACCTTC	CAISDARSYGYTF
13	TRBV19	NA	NA	TRBJ1-1	TGTGCCAGTAGGACACAGGCGAACACTGAAGCTTTCTTT	CASRTQANTEAFF
14	TRBV15	NA	NA	TRBJ1-2	TGTGCCACCAGCAGATTTCAGGGAGAGGGTGGCTACACCTTC	CATSRFQGEGGYTF
15	TRBV9	few	NA	TRBJ2-1	TGTGCCAGCAGCGTAGAACGTTGGGCCTACAATGAGCAGTTCTTC	CASSVERWAYNEQFF
15	TRBV6-5	NA	TRBD1	TRBJ1-4	TGTGCCAGCAGTCGCCACCGGGACAGCAATGAAAAACTGTTTTTT	CASSRHRDSNEKLFF
14	TRBV5-1	NA	TRBD2	TRBJ2-7	TGCGCCAGCAGCTTTAGCGGGAGTACTTACGAGCAGTACTTC	CASSFSGSTYEQYF
15	TRBV4-2	few	NA	TRBJ2-2	TGTGCCAGCAGCCAAGATCCGGGATACACCGGGGAGCTGTTTTTT	CASSQDPGYTGELFF
15	TRBV6-5	NA	TRBD2	TRBJ2-7	TGTGCCAGCAGGGCGGGACTAGCGGGGGCCTACGAGCAGTACTTC	CASRAGLAGAYEQYF
14	TRBV10-3	once	TRBD1	TRBJ2-4	TGTGCCATCAGCCTGGGACAGGGTGACAGCATTCAGTACTTC	CAISLGQGDSIQYF
16	TRBV5-1	NA	NA	TRBJ2-3	TGCGCCAGCAGCCTCTGGGGCGGAATAAGCACAGATACGCAGTATTTT	CASSLWGGISTDTQYF
16	TRBV15	NA	TRBD2	TRBJ2-3	TGTGCCACCAGCAGATTCGAACCGGGGGGTGCAGATACGCAGTATTTT	CATSRFEPGGADTQYF
11	TRBV30	NA	NA	TRBJ2-1	TGTGCCTGGAAGGCGATCAATGAGCAGTTCTTC	CAWKAINEQFF
13	TRBV2	NA	NA	TRBJ2-5	TGTGCCAGCAGTGAACTAGGCTTGGGGACCCAGTACTTC	CASSELGLGTQYF
13	TRBV29-1	NA	NA	TRBJ2-1	TGCAGCGTTGCGGGACTCCCCTCGGGTGAGCAGTTCTTC	CSVAGLPSGEQFF
16	TRBV4-1	NA	NA	TRBJ2-3	TGCGCCAGCAGCCAAGTCTTCGGGAGTTGGACAGATACGCAGTATTTT	CASSQVFGSWTDTQYF
14	TRBV28	few	NA	TRBJ2-7	TGTGCCAGCAGTCCCGGGATCATTCCCTACGAGCAGTACTTC	CASSPGIIPYEQYF
16	TRBV27	NA	NA	TRBJ2-5	TGTGCCAGCAGTTTGAGGGGGTGGGGAGAGACGGAGACCCAGTACTTC	CASSLRGWGETETQYF
15	TRBV13	NA	NA	TRBJ2-7	TGTGCCAGCTTCTCGGGGGGCGACCCCTCCTACGAGCAGTACTTC	CASFSGGDPSYEQYF
12	TRBV10-3	NA	TRBD1	TRBJ2-7	TGTGCCATCGGGACAGGTGGTACCGAGCAGTACTTC	CAIGTGGTEQYF
15	TRBV10-3	NA	TRBD1	TRBJ2-7	TGTGCCATCAGCGCGGGACAGGGGGGCCTCTACGAGCAGTACTTC	CAISAGQGGLYEQYF
16	TRBV15	few	TRBD1	TRBJ1-5	TGTGCCACCAGCCCCCAGGGGGGGCTTAGCAATCAGCCCCAGCATTTT	CATSPQGGLSNQPQHF
14	TRBV6-5	NA	TRBD1	TRBJ1-2	TGTGCCAGCAGTTACTCTAGACAGGGTTATGGCTACACCTTC	CASSYSRQGYGYTF
16	TRBV5-1	NA	NA	TRBJ2-7	TGCGCCAGCAGCTCCGGGAGCGGGACACCTCTCTACGAGCAGTACTTC	CASSSGSGTPLYEQYF
15	TRBV9	NA	TRBD2	TRBJ2-1	TGTGCCAGCAGCGTAGACGGGGGGGCCTGGAATGAGCAGTTCTTC	CASSVDGGAWNEQFF
15	TRBV6-5	NA	TRBD2	TRBJ2-7	TGTGCCAGCAGTTGGACTAGCGAAACCTCCTACGAGCAGTACTTC	CASSWTSETSYEQYF
15	TRBV2	NA	TRBD2	TRBJ2-1	TGTGCCAGCAGTGAAGAGGCGGGAGTTGTCAATGAGCAGTTCTTC	CASSEEAGVVNEQFF
19	TRBV19	NA	TRBD1	TRBJ1-1	TGTGCCAGTAGTATAGCCCCCTCGGGACAGGGGCGAACGGACACTGAAGCTTTCTTT	CASSIAPSGQGRTDTEAFF
13	TRBV7-9	NA	NA	TRBJ1-2	TGTGCCAGCAGCTTAGAGGCAGGGGCCGGCTACACCTTC	CASSLEAGAGYTF
14	TRBV2	NA	NA	TRBJ1-1	TGTGCCACCATGAGAGGTAGGGCGAACACTGAAGCTTTCTTT	CATMRGRANTEAFF
17	TRBV7-9	NA	TRBD2	TRBJ2-7	TGTGCCAGCAGTTCCTCCGGGACTAGCGGGAGGGCCTACGAGCAGTACTTC	CASSSSGTSGRAYEQYF
13	TRBV6-5	once	NA	TRBJ1-6	TGTGCCAGCGGTCGCTCTCTGAGTTCACCCCTCCACTTT	CASGRSLSSPLHF
14	TRBV5-6	few	NA	TRBJ1-4	TGTGCCAGCAGCTTGCTCAGGGGTGAAGAAAAACTGTTTTTT	CASSLLRGEEKLFF
19	TRBV13	NA	TRBD1	TRBJ2-2	TGTGCCAGCAGCTTAGCTTTAGGACAGGGCACCGCGAACACCGGGGAGCTGTTTTTT	CASSLALGQGTANTGELFF
15	TRBV4-2	NA	NA	TRBJ1-4	TGTGCCAGCAGCCAAGTAGAGGGAAGAAATGAAAAACTGTTTTTT	CASSQVEGRNEKLFF
15	TRBV15	NA	NA	TRBJ2-5	TGTGCCACCAGCAGAGATCATGAAGGGGTAGAGACCCAGTACTTC	CATSRDHEGVETQYF
15	TRBV5-4	NA	NA	TRBJ2-7	TGTGCCAGCAGCCCCGTAAGCGGGACAGGCTACGAGCAGTACTTC	CASSPVSGTGYEQYF
15	TRBV19	once	TRBD1	TRBJ1-4	TGTGCCAGTAAGGATCAAGGGGGCACAAATGAAAAACTGTTTTTT	CASKDQGGTNEKLFF
15	TRBV5-1	NA	TRBD1	TRBJ1-2	TGCGCCAGCAGCCCCGGACAGGGGGAGACCTATGGCTACACCTTC	CASSPGQGETYGYTF
16	TRBV30	NA	NA	TRBJ1-1	TGTGCCTGGAGTTCACCCTGGGGTGGCGTAGGCACTGAAGCTTTCTTT	CAWSSPWGGVGTEAFF
14	TRBV19	NA	NA	TRBJ1-1	TGTGCCAGTAGTATGTATAGACAGACGGTTGAAGCTTTCTTT	CASSMYRQTVEAFF
16	TRBV5-1	NA	NA	TRBJ1-4	TGCGCCAGCAGCCCGACAGTGGCAGATTACAGTGAAAAACTGTTTTTT	CASSPTVADYSEKLFF
18	TRBV25-1	NA	NA	TRBJ2-2	TGTGCCAGCAGTCTTTATAAGGACGATGAGGAGAACACCGGGGAGCTGTTTTTT	CASSLYKDDEENTGELFF